What follows are 31 T cell receptor beta chains derived from one specimen sequenced in a study of T-cell reconstitution after alpha-beta-depleted transplantation in children. Preparation of the TCRbeta library was carried out with unique molecular identifiers. MiXCR, run by TCRdb on the PCR reads, gives a single entry per CDR3 protein. The sample contains around 700,000 distinct CDR3 sequences, around 14% of which appear only once. This specimen consisted of PBMCs, obtained before TCRalphabeta/CD19-depleted stem cell transplant. All receptors come from a girl aged 2-10 years with congenital amegakaryocytic thrombocytopenia, due to receive a stem cell transplant.

This clonotype has at least ten counts. The rearrangement links TRBV20-1 to TRBJ1-5; D not certain. Germline CDR1 is DFQATT and CDR2 is SNEGSKA (reference sequence). Trimming stripped 1 base from V and 0 bases from J, with 13 bases between. This CDR3 comprises 16 residues. The CDR3 protein is CSARVPNPISNQPQHF. CDR3 DNA sequence: TGCAGTGCTAGAGTACCAAATCCGATTAGCAATCAGCCCCAGCATTTT.

This clonotype was seen ten or more times. The CDR3 loop is CASSSERITGLGNTIYF. CDR3 DNA: TGTGCCAGCAGCTCGGAGCGGATAACGGGGCTTGGAAACACCATATATTTT. This chain uses TRBV7-2 with TRBJ1-3; the D gene is possibly TRBD1 (5 bases). Deletions cut 4 bases from V and 3 bases from J, with 19 bases between. This CDR3 has 17 residues. Germline-derived CDR1 and CDR2 are SGHTA and FQGNSA.

The chain combines TRBV6-2 or TRBV6-3 with TRBJ2-3; possibly TRBD2 for D (6 bases). Looked up from germline, CDR1 is MNHEY and CDR2 is SVGEGT. V was cut by 6 bases and J by 4 bases, with 17 bases left in between. CDR3 length: 15 amino acids. This CDR3 is CASRSTSIAADTQYF. CDR3 sequence (DNA): TGTGCCAGCAGATCGACTAGTATTGCTGCAGATACGCAGTATTTT.

J is TRBJ2-2 and V is TRBV9; D perhaps matches TRBD2 (6 bases). Trimming cost V 3 bases and J 6 bases, with 18 bases left between them. CDR1 and CDR2 from the germline V gene are SGDLS and YYNGEE. The CDR3 covers 16 residues. The CDR3 protein is CASSAPGLSTSGELFF. The CDR3 DNA follows: TGTGCCAGCAGCGCCCCGGGACTTAGTACATCCGGGGAGCTGTTTTTT.

This clonotype was seen only a few times. J is TRBJ2-5 and V is TRBV5-4; TRBD2 matches 8 bases. The CDR3 loop spans 16 amino acids. V was clipped by 0 bases and J by 2 bases; unmatched bases: 6. Germline V lookup: CDR1 SGHNT, CDR2 YYREEE (reference sequence). In DNA form, the CDR3 reads TGTGCCAGCAGCTTGGGGGTAGCGGGACCGCAAGAGACCCAGTACTTC. This translates into CASSLGVAGPQETQYF.

The chain recombines TRBV7-9 with TRBJ2-7; 9 bases are a match to TRBD2. The J segment lost 6 bases and the V segment lost 2 bases, leaving 5 bases of the junction unmatched. Germline V gene data show CDR1 as SEHNR and CDR2 as FQNEAQ (reference sequence). The CDR3 sequence is 14 residues long. As DNA, the CDR3 is TGTGCCAGCAGCTTAAAGCGGGAGGTCAGCGAGCAGTACTTC. Translation gives CASSLKREVSEQYF.

The rearrangement joins TRBV20-1 to TRBJ1-5; 9 bases are shared with TRBD1. CDR3 length: 17 residues. V was clipped by 0 bases and J by 6 bases; unmatched bases: 12. Germline lookup yields CDR1 DFQATT and CDR2 SNEGSKA (reference sequence). The CDR3 reads CSAREPGTGSLGQPQHF. Here the CDR3 DNA reads TGCAGTGCTAGAGAGCCCGGGACAGGGTCCCTCGGTCAGCCCCAGCATTTT.

This clonotype occurred a few times. The chain uses TRBV6-2 or TRBV6-3 and TRBJ2-6; 7 bases align to TRBD1. V was clipped by 10 bases and J by 0 bases; unmatched bases: 21. The CDR3 sequence is 20 residues long. Per the germline V gene, CDR1 is MNHEY and CDR2 is SVGEGT. Written as DNA, the CDR3 is TGTGCCACCAGAATTGGACCGACAGGGCCAAGTTCCTCTGGGGCCAACGTCCTGACTTTC. As protein: CATRIGPTGPSSSGANVLTF.

This clonotype has ten or more counts. J is TRBJ2-1 and V is TRBV5-6; no reliable D call. Trimming cost V 2 bases and J 9 bases, with 6 bases left between them. Germline CDR1 reads SGHDT; CDR2 reads YYEEEE. CDR3 length equals 11 residues. CDR3 amino acids: CASSLASEQFF. The CDR3 region has the DNA TGTGCCAGCAGCTTAGCCAGTGAGCAGTTCTTC. Full variable domain (rest looked up from reference TRBV5-6 and TRBJ2-1): DAGVTQSPTHLIKTRGQQVTLRCSPKSGHDTVSWYQQALGQGPQFIFQYYEEEERQRGNFPDRFSGHQFPNYSSELNVNALLLGDSALYLCASSLASEQFFGPGTRLTVL.

The sample holds many counts of this clonotype. The rearrangement joins TRBV29-1 to TRBJ2-3; 10 bases align to TRBD2. Germline values: CDR1 SQVTM, CDR2 ANQGSEA. The CDR3 has 11 amino acids. V lost 8 bases to trimming and J lost 5 bases; unmatched junction nucleotides: 1. CDR3 region: CSKRGGDTQYF. CDR3 nucleotides: TGCAGCAAGCGGGGGGGAGATACGCAGTATTTT.

Many counts were recorded for this clonotype. This sequence joins TRBV12-3 or TRBV12-4 and TRBJ2-5; unclear D gene. The V end was cut by 3 bases, the J end by 5 bases, with 7 bases between. This CDR3 region has 12 residues. In DNA form, the CDR3 reads TGTGCCAGCAGTTTTTTACGCGAGACCCAGTACTTC. It is translated as CASSFLRETQYF.

This chain joins TRBV5-1 and TRBJ2-5, with D possibly matching TRBD1 (6 bases). This CDR3 region has 15 residues. CDR1 and CDR2 from the germline V gene are SGHRS and YFSETQ. Trimming took off 2 bases at V and 2 bases at J, with 13 bases between the two ends. The DNA of the CDR3 is TGCGCCAGCAGCTTACACGGGACATATCAAGAGACCCAGTACTTC. Its translation is CASSLHGTYQETQYF.

The chain uses TRBV5-1 and TRBJ1-2; D unresolved. The V and J ends lost 2 bases and 8 bases respectively, with 19 bases between them. Germline CDR1 and CDR2: SGHRS and YFSETQ. The CDR3 extends over 15 amino acids. The CDR3 loop reads CASSLCAAGSDGYTF. The CDR3, as DNA: TGCGCCAGCAGCTTATGCGCTGCGGGCTCGGACGGCTACACCTTC. Supplemented by reference TRBV5-1 and TRBJ1-2, the full variable domain reads KAGVTQTPRYLIKTRGQQVTLSCSPISGHRSVSWYQQTPGQGLQFLFEYFSETQRNKGNFPGRFSGRQFSNSRSEMNVSTLELGDSALYLCASSLCAAGSDGYTFGSGTRLTVV.

Many counts were recorded for this clonotype. The CDR3 coding sequence is TGCGCCAGCAGTCCCGGTCGCACCGGGGAGCTGTTTTTT. It codes for CASSPGRTGELFF. The chain carries TRBV5-1 and TRBJ2-2; D call uncertain. CDR1 and CDR2 from the germline V gene are SGHRS and YFSETQ. V lost 5 bases, J lost 4 bases, and 9 bases lay in between. This CDR3 has 13 residues.

This clonotype turned up a few times. The chain uses TRBV29-1 and TRBJ2-7; 10 nucleotides line up with TRBD1. Germline assignment: CDR1 SQVTM and CDR2 ANQGSEA. The CDR3 covers 15 residues. Trimming at V came to 6 bases and at J to 6 bases, leaving 14 bases not matched to a gene. The CDR3 DNA reads as TGCAGCGTCGTTCGGGACAGGGGAATGAGTGGCGAGCAGTACTTC. It yields the protein CSVVRDRGMSGEQYF.

This clonotype has ten or more counts. The rearrangement joins TRBV6-6 to TRBJ1-1, with unresolved D. This CDR3 is built from 12 residues. Looked up from germline, CDR1 is MNHNY and CDR2 is SVGAGI (reference sequence). V was shortened by 9 bases and J by 1 base, with 9 bases between the two germline ends. The CDR3 bases are TGTGCCAGTGGACGAGGGAACACTGAAGCTTTCTTT. Protein: CASGRGNTEAFF.

This clonotype was detected only a few times. This rearrangement joins TRBV10-3 to TRBJ2-3; D might be TRBD1 or TRBD2, each matching 6 bases. The V end lost 7 bases, the J end lost 5 bases, and 13 bases lay between the germline ends. CDR3 length: 13 residues. Looked up from germline, CDR1 is ENHRY and CDR2 is SYGVKD. This chain's CDR3 is CAIMEGERDTQYF. CDR3 sequence (DNA): TGTGCCATCATGGAGGGGGAAAGAGATACGCAGTATTTT.

This clonotype was counted at least ten times. J is TRBJ1-2 and V is TRBV5-1, with TRBD1 identical over 7 bases. V lost 4 bases to trimming and J lost 1 base; unmatched junction nucleotides: 10. Per germline, CDR1 SGHRS and CDR2 YFSETQ. The CDR3 has 16 amino acids. The CDR3 coding sequence is TGCGCCAGCAGCCCCCCAACGACAGGGAATAACTATGGCTACACCTTC. Its protein is CASSPPTTGNNYGYTF. Combining the CDR3 with reference TRBV5-1 and TRBJ1-2 gives the whole variable domain KAGVTQTPRYLIKTRGQQVTLSCSPISGHRSVSWYQQTPGQGLQFLFEYFSETQRNKGNFPGRFSGRQFSNSRSEMNVSTLELGDSALYLCASSPPTTGNNYGYTFGSGTRLTVV.

Notes on this clonotype: A much larger clone sits a single nucleotide away, making a read error possible. The gene calls are TRBV12-3 or TRBV12-4 and TRBJ2-3; D uncertain. There are 13 residues in the CDR3. CDR3 in DNA: TGTGCCTGCAGTTTAGGCGAGGCAGATACGCAGTATTTT. Its protein is CACSLGEADTQYF.

V and J are TRBV7-9 and TRBJ2-7; TRBD1 aligns across 7 bases. The J segment lost 0 bases and the V segment lost 5 bases, leaving 7 bases of the junction unmatched. CDR1 and CDR2 from the germline V gene are SEHNR and FQNEAQ (reference sequence). The CDR3 length is 15 residues. The CDR3 DNA reads as TGTGCCAGCAGCATTGGACAGGTTAGCTCCTACGAGCAGTACTTC. This encodes CASSIGQVSSYEQYF.

The rearrangement joins TRBV20-1 to TRBJ2-1; either TRBD1 or TRBD2 may fit D (6 bases each). V lost 0 bases and J 6 bases, leaving 18 bases between the germline ends. CDR3 length: 16 amino acids. Germline CDR1 is DFQATT and CDR2 is SNEGSKA (reference sequence). In DNA form, the CDR3 reads TGCAGTGCTAGAGATATCCGGGAGCCCAGGGGCAATGAGCAGTTCTTC. Translation gives CSARDIREPRGNEQFF.

This clonotype was recorded many times. This chain uses TRBV9 with TRBJ2-3; tentative D call: TRBD1 (5 bases). The CDR3 totals 15 residues. The germline gives CDR1 SGDLS, CDR2 YYNGEE. Deletions cut 4 bases from V and 5 bases from J, with 17 bases between. CDR3 amino acids: CASSPQSRVGDTQYF. The CDR3 DNA reads TGTGCCAGCAGCCCCCAGAGCAGGGTAGGAGATACGCAGTATTTT.

The chain links TRBV5-1 to TRBJ1-4; D is undetermined. Trimming cost V 0 bases and J 1 base, with 7 bases left between them. Germline CDR1 reads SGHRS; CDR2 reads YFSETQ. There are 15 residues in the CDR3. CDR3: CASSLGPETNEKLFF. The CDR3 DNA sequence: TGCGCCAGCAGCTTGGGGCCCGAAACTAATGAAAAACTGTTTTTT.

This clonotype has a count of ten or more. V and J are TRBV5-1 and TRBJ2-1; maybe TRBD2 (6 bases). Germline CDR1 reads SGHRS; CDR2 reads YFSETQ. CDR3 length equals 10 residues. Deletions cut 10 bases from V and 8 bases from J, with 10 bases between. The CDR3 region is CAGPGDEQFF. CDR3 DNA sequence: TGCGCCGGCCCGGGAGATGAGCAGTTCTTC.

The V call is TRBV20-1, the J call TRBJ2-1, with TRBD1 matching over 8 bases. The J segment lost 4 bases and the V segment lost 4 bases, leaving 9 bases of the junction unmatched. The CDR3 covers 15 residues. The V gene's germline CDR1 is DFQATT and CDR2 SNEGSKA (reference sequence). The CDR3, as DNA: TGCAGTGCTACATCAGGGGGCGCCGGGTACAATGAGCAGTTCTTC. Protein: CSATSGGAGYNEQFF.

This clonotype was observed many times. The rearrangement uses TRBV7-8 and TRBJ2-7; weak D call: TRBD1 (5 bases). Trimming removed 1 base at V and 3 bases at J, with 13 bases between. Germline V lookup: CDR1 SGHVS, CDR2 FQNEAQ. CDR3 length: 15 amino acids. CDR3 region: CASSLVAGYSYEQYF. In nucleotides, the CDR3 is TGTGCCAGCAGCTTAGTGGCAGGGTATAGCTACGAGCAGTACTTC.

This clonotype came up a few times. CDR3 sequence reads: CASSSFSVSEAFF. CDR3 bases: TGTGCCAGCAGTTCATTTAGCGTCTCTGAAGCTTTCTTT. The V gene is TRBV12-3 or TRBV12-4, the J gene TRBJ1-1; D is ambiguous. This CDR3 region has 13 residues. Trimming removed 4 bases from V and 6 bases from J, with 12 bases in between.

The chain links TRBV25-1 to TRBJ2-5; the D gene is possibly TRBD1 (6 bases). V gave up 1 base and J gave up 1 base, with 7 bases separating them. The CDR3 loop spans 14 amino acids. In germline, CDR1 is MGHDK, CDR2 SYGVNS. The CDR3 nucleotides read TGTGCCAGCAGTGAATTGGACAGCCAAGAGACCCAGTACTTC. Protein product: CASSELDSQETQYF.

The chain recombines TRBV7-7 with TRBJ2-4, with D possibly TRBD1 on 6 matching bases. CDR1 SSHAT and CDR2 FNYEAQ come from the germline V gene (reference sequence). The CDR3 totals 15 residues. V lost 5 bases to trimming and J lost 5 bases, with 16 bases between them. The CDR3 loop reads CASSPLSRTENIQYF. CDR3 DNA sequence: TGTGCCAGCAGCCCTCTAAGCCGGACAGAAAACATTCAGTACTTC.

This clonotype was seen just once. Given a much more abundant clone one base away, this may be a read error. The V and J genes are TRBV27 and TRBJ1-4, with D maybe TRBD1 (5 bases). Looked up from germline, CDR1 is MNHEY and CDR2 is SMNVEV (reference sequence). The CDR3 loop spans 13 amino acids. The CDR3 reads CVSRQGRLEKLFF. The CDR3 coding sequence is TGTGTCAGCAGGCAGGGACGTTTGGAAAAACTGTTTTTT.

This clonotype was counted ten times or more. The V and J genes are TRBV20-1 and TRBJ2-1; 9 nucleotides agree with TRBD2. Germline V gives CDR1 DFQATT, CDR2 SNEGSKA (reference sequence). The J segment lost 4 bases and the V segment lost 3 bases, leaving 7 bases of the junction unmatched. The CDR3 contains 15 residues. The chain's CDR3 is CSARVWGLAYNEQFF. The CDR3 nucleotides read TGCAGTGCTAGGGTCTGGGGACTAGCTTACAATGAGCAGTTCTTC.